This T cell receptor (beta chain) emerged from a study of blood T cell repertoires in COVID-19. On the study more broadly: Donors in the United States, Italy and Spain gave samples during acute or convalescent COVID-19. T cells, B-cell-depleted T cells, or PBMCs provided the cDNA or gDNA that served as material.

Authors' methods: From reference gene primer amplification, estimates of nucleated cell counts were derived. Only in-frame clones appear in the TCRdb table, and some are missing; sequencing was by immunoSEQ multiplex PCR. D and trimming come from the DNA, and the V and J calls and clone size come from that table. Of a few hundred thousand clones listed, just under 90% are singletons. This CDR3 is built from 17 residues. V was trimmed by 0 bases and J by 5 bases, leaving 19 bases between them. CDR1 and CDR2 (germline): SGDLS, YYNGEE. What was sequenced was peripheral blood. The chain has TRBV9 and TRBJ2-3, with a possible D match to TRBD2 (7 bases). This clonotype was sampled from a woman aged 40 to 49 with acute or convalescent COVID-19. DNA of the CDR3: TGTGCCAGCAGCGTAGCTACAAGTGGCGGGGGCCAAGATACGCAGTATTTT. As protein: CASSVATSGGGQDTQYF.